These 28 T cell receptor beta chains were all obtained from the same sample, sequenced in a study of blood T cell repertoires in COVID-19. Repertoires were generated with immunoSEQ multiplex PCR, while TCRdb's copy carries only in-frame clones and drops some. This sample has about 220,000 clones, with about 86% found just once. Sequencing used peripheral blood. These receptors originate from a woman aged 50 to 60 with acute or convalescent COVID-19.

This chain connects TRBV19 to TRBJ1-3; 9 nucleotides agree with TRBD1. The CDR3 is 14 residues long. Germline loops: CDR1 LNHDA, CDR2 SQIVND (reference sequence). Unmatched junction bases numbered 8, after V lost 6 bases and J lost 8 bases. This CDR3 is CASSATRQGDTIYF. The CDR3, as DNA: TGTGCCAGTAGCGCGACTCGACAGGGGGACACCATATATTTT.

The chain carries TRBV24-1 and TRBJ2-7, with 9 bases lining up with TRBD1. From germline, CDR1 is KGHDR and CDR2 SFDVKD. Germline trimming cut 4 bases from V and 1 base from J; bases unmatched to any gene: 4. The CDR3 totals 15 residues. DNA for the CDR3: TGTGCCACCAGTGAATCCGGGACAGGGTCCTACGAGCAGTACTTC. Translation: CATSESGTGSYEQYF.

This clone was counted once. The rearrangement links TRBV7-6 to TRBJ1-2, with TRBD1 identical over 8 bases. Trimming at V came to 4 bases and at J to 7 bases, leaving 2 bases not matched to a gene. There are 12 residues in the CDR3. CDR1 and CDR2 from the germline V gene are SGHVS and FNYEAQ. The CDR3 DNA is TGTGCCAGCAGCTACACAGGGGGTGGCTACACCTTC. Translation: CASSYTGGGYTF.

The V call is TRBV6-6, the J call TRBJ1-1; TRBD1 matches 7 bases. V was clipped by 7 bases and J by 0 bases; unmatched bases: 5. This CDR3 is built from 14 residues. Germline CDR1 MNHNY, CDR2 SVGAGI (reference sequence). DNA for the CDR3: TGTGCCAGCACCGAGACAGGGATGAACACTGAAGCTTTCTTT. It yields the protein CASTETGMNTEAFF.

The V gene is TRBV28, the J gene TRBJ1-6; TRBD1 matches 8 bases. The germline V gene has CDR1 MDHEN and CDR2 SYDVKM. The V and J ends lost 5 bases and 8 bases, in that order; junction bases with no gene match: 14. This CDR3 is built from 17 residues. Here the CDR3 reads CASSDDRGPYRDSPLHF. CDR3 in DNA: TGTGCCAGCAGTGATGACAGGGGTCCCTATAGGGATTCACCCCTCCACTTT.

The rearrangement uses TRBV11-2 and TRBJ2-2, with D possibly matching TRBD2 (6 bases). Germline V gene sequence: CDR1 SGHAT, CDR2 FQNNGV. The V end was cut by 0 bases, the J end by 3 bases, with 20 bases between. The CDR3 covers 19 residues. CDR3 loop: CASSLDRSLGTGDTGELFF. The CDR3 nucleotides read TGTGCCAGCAGCTTAGATCGGAGCTTGGGAACGGGGGACACCGGGGAGCTGTTTTTT. The variable domain in full, completed from reference TRBV11-2 and TRBJ2-2, reads EAGVAQSPRYKIIEKRQSVAFWCNPISGHATLYWYQQILGQGPKLLIQFQNNGVVDDSQLPKDRFSAERLKGVDSTLKIQPAKLEDSAVYLCASSLDRSLGTGDTGELFFGEGSRLTVL.

The sample holds a few counts of this clone. Different DNA sequences within this sample yield the same CDR3. The chain is built from TRBV7-2 and TRBJ2-7, with 9 positions matching TRBD2. The ends lost 4 bases at V and 4 bases at J; junction bases unmatched: 2. There are 13 residues in the CDR3. Per the germline V gene, CDR1 is SGHTA and CDR2 is FQGNSA. CDR3 DNA sequence: TGTGCCAGCAGCTCGGGACTAGCATACGAGCAGTACTTC. It translates to CASSSGLAYEQYF.

This rearrangement joins TRBV19 to TRBJ2-1, with TRBD1 matching over 8 bases. Germline loops: CDR1 LNHDA, CDR2 SQIVND (reference sequence). CDR3 size: 17 residues. With V trimmed by 4 bases and J by 0 bases, 8 bases remained unmatched. Here the CDR3 DNA reads TGTGCCAGTAGTAAGGACAGGGTTGAGAGCTCCTACAATGAGCAGTTCTTC. It yields the protein CASSKDRVESSYNEQFF.

The chain combines TRBV5-6 with TRBJ2-7; a weak D match, TRBD1 (5 bases). V lost 3 bases and J 6 bases, leaving 16 bases between the germline ends. The CDR3 extends over 14 amino acids. CDR1 SGHDT and CDR2 YYEEEE come from the germline V gene. Here the CDR3 reads CASSWAQATAEQYF. CDR3 nucleotide sequence: TGTGCCAGCAGCTGGGCACAGGCCACCGCCGAGCAGTACTTC.

The J gene is TRBJ2-1, the V gene TRBV3-1 (or the pseudogene TRBV3-2); D uncertain. Germline CDR1 LGHDT, CDR2 YNNKEL (reference sequence). The CDR3 consists of 17 residues. Trimming stripped 0 bases from V and 2 bases from J, with 14 bases between. CDR3 sequence (DNA): TGTGCCAGCAGCCAAGATTGGGTAGCTCGACCCTACAATGAGCAGTTCTTC. Its translation is CASSQDWVARPYNEQFF.

The chain carries TRBV6-5 and TRBJ1-5; TRBD1 matches at 10 bases. The CDR3 has 14 residues. Germline values: CDR1 MNHEY, CDR2 SVGAGI. The junction had 2 bases not matched to a gene; V was cut back by 5 bases and J by 4 bases. The chain's CDR3 is CASSRTGGNQPQHF. In DNA form, the CDR3 reads TGTGCCAGCAGTCGGACAGGGGGTAATCAGCCCCAGCATTTT.

The V and J genes are TRBV12-3 or TRBV12-4 and TRBJ2-2; tentative D call: TRBD2 (5 bases). The CDR3 totals 12 residues. V lost 6 bases and J lost 6, with 8 bases in between. The CDR3 DNA reads as TGTGCCAGCAGCCGTAGCGCCGGGGAGCTGTTTTTT. Translated: CASSRSAGELFF.

V and J are TRBV9 and TRBJ2-7, with 8 positions matching TRBD1. CDR1 is SGDLS, CDR2 YYNGEE, per germline. Unmatched junction bases numbered 8, after V lost 3 bases and J lost 6 bases. The CDR3 totals 14 residues. The CDR3 loop reads CASSGSGTGGEQYF. CDR3 sequence (DNA): TGTGCCAGCAGCGGATCCGGGACAGGCGGCGAGCAGTACTTC. The full variable domain, its missing parts supplied by reference TRBV9 and TRBJ2-7, is DSGVTQTPKHLITATGQRVTLRCSPRSGDLSVYWYQQSLDQGLQFLIQYYNGEERAKGNILERFSAQQFPDLHSELNLSSLELGDSALYFCASSGSGTGGEQYFGPGTRLTVT.

The chain uses TRBV24-1 and TRBJ2-5, with D tentatively TRBD2 (7 bases). V lost 4 bases and J 2 bases, leaving 16 bases between the germline ends. The CDR3 is 16 amino acids. Germline V gene sequence: CDR1 KGHDR, CDR2 SFDVKD. In nucleotides, the CDR3 is TGTGCCACCAGTGACCGCAGGGGAGGGAAGCAAGAGACCCAGTACTTC. Amino acid sequence: CATSDRRGGKQETQYF.

The V and J genes are TRBV10-3 and TRBJ2-1; the match to TRBD2 covers 9 bases. V trimming: 0 bases; J trimming: 4 bases; junction bases outside the gene matches: 7. Looked up from germline, CDR1 is ENHRY and CDR2 is SYGVKD. CDR3 length equals 17 residues. CDR3 bases: TGTGCCATCAGTGAGTCGCGACTAGCGGTGAGTTACAATGAGCAGTTCTTC. Amino acid sequence: CAISESRLAVSYNEQFF.

The CDR3 DNA sequence: TGTGCCAGCAGCGTAGTAGGGGCTGGCTACACCTTC. The encoded protein is CASSVVGAGYTF. V and J are TRBV9 and TRBJ1-2, with D possibly matching TRBD1 (5 bases). V lost 0 bases, J lost 7 bases, and 7 bases lay in between. The germline gives CDR1 SGDLS, CDR2 YYNGEE. The CDR3 consists of 12 residues. Based on the CDR3 plus reference TRBV9 and TRBJ1-2, the full variable domain is DSGVTQTPKHLITATGQRVTLRCSPRSGDLSVYWYQQSLDQGLQFLIQYYNGEERAKGNILERFSAQQFPDLHSELNLSSLELGDSALYFCASSVVGAGYTFGSGTRLTVV.

The V call is TRBV3-1 (or the pseudogene TRBV3-2), the J call TRBJ2-7, with TRBD2 matching over 12 bases. The CDR3 extends over 18 amino acids. CDR1 LGHDT and CDR2 YNNKEL come from the germline V gene (reference sequence). Losses at the gene ends were 1 base for V and 6 bases for J; bases not matched to a gene: 13. The CDR3 region is CASSQVGTASGRGSEQYF. The CDR3 DNA follows: TGTGCCAGCAGCCAAGTGGGGACCGCTAGCGGGAGGGGTAGCGAGCAGTACTTC.

The chain couples TRBV24-1 to TRBJ2-5, with 12 bases matching TRBD1. Germline V lookup: CDR1 KGHDR, CDR2 SFDVKD. V lost 12 bases to trimming and J lost 5 bases; unmatched junction nucleotides: 6. This CDR3 is built from 13 residues. CDR3 region: CAVGTGGGETQYF. The CDR3 DNA sequence: TGTGCCGTAGGGACAGGGGGCGGGGAGACCCAGTACTTC.

The rearrangement joins TRBV27 to TRBJ2-3; D might be TRBD1 (5 bases). This CDR3 contains 12 residues. Germline V gives CDR1 MNHEY, CDR2 SMNVEV (reference sequence). Trimming shortened V by 7 bases and J by 5 bases, and 10 bases separated the two germline ends. The CDR3 bases are TGTGCCAGCACCCAGGGTGGAGATACGCAGTATTTT. This codes for CASTQGGDTQYF.

The CDR3 DNA reads TGTGCCAGCATGCTCGCGGGGGCGAATGAGCAGTACTTC. Residues: CASMLAGANEQYF. The rearrangement uses TRBV4-2 and TRBJ2-7; maybe TRBD2 (7 bases). V was shortened by 7 bases and J by 7 bases, with 17 bases between the two germline ends. This CDR3 has 13 residues. Looked up from germline, CDR1 is LGHNA and CDR2 is YNFKEQ.

The chain employs TRBV18 and TRBJ1-1; D unresolved. CDR1 is KGHSH and CDR2 is LQKENI in the germline V gene. With 1 base removed from V and 2 bases from J, the gap between germline ends came to 8 bases. This CDR3 is built from 14 residues. The CDR3: CASSPRSENTEAFF. The DNA for the CDR3 is TGTGCCAGCTCACCACGGAGCGAAAACACTGAAGCTTTCTTT.

This rearrangement joins TRBV25-1 to TRBJ2-2; D is unresolved. Between the trimmed V and J ends, which lost 5 bases and 3 bases, there was a span of 4 bases. The V gene's germline CDR1 is MGHDK and CDR2 SYGVNS. The CDR3 is made up of 12 amino acids. The CDR3 DNA reads TGTGCCAGCAGTTCCGACACCGGGGAGCTGTTTTTT. It codes for CASSSDTGELFF.

The chain carries TRBV9 and TRBJ2-7, with D maybe TRBD1 (5 bases). The V end lost 4 bases, the J end lost 4 bases, and 18 bases lay between the germline ends. The germline V gene has CDR1 SGDLS and CDR2 YYNGEE. The CDR3 is 15 amino acids. CDR3 amino acids: CASSKGWQGMYEQYF. CDR3 coding DNA: TGTGCCAGCAGCAAAGGCTGGCAGGGAATGTACGAGCAGTACTTC.

The chain recombines TRBV28 with TRBJ1-2; 7 positions agree with TRBD1. Germline CDR1 is MDHEN and CDR2 is SYDVKM. V dropped 4 bases and J dropped 2; count of bases not matched to a gene: 10. This CDR3 contains 16 residues. This CDR3 reads CASSWTPKQGNYGYTF. CDR3 DNA sequence: TGTGCCAGCAGTTGGACACCAAAACAGGGGAACTATGGCTACACCTTC.

The V gene is TRBV9, the J gene TRBJ2-7; 11 bases are a match to TRBD2. With 4 bases clipped from V and 3 bases from J, the junction kept 3 bases outside the gene matches. The CDR3 runs 14 residues. Germline V lookup: CDR1 SGDLS, CDR2 YYNGEE. This chain's CDR3 is CASSSGLADYEQYF. The CDR3 DNA reads as TGTGCCAGCAGCTCGGGACTAGCGGACTACGAGCAGTACTTC.

Of note for this clone: Different DNA sequences within this sample yield the same CDR3. This chain links TRBV11-2 with TRBJ2-5; no clear D gene. Trimming stripped 5 bases from V and 2 bases from J, with 3 bases between. This CDR3 spans 11 amino acids. The germline V gene has CDR1 SGHAT and CDR2 FQNNGV. CDR3 in amino acids: CASSLQETQYF. CDR3 DNA: TGTGCCAGCAGCCTTCAAGAGACCCAGTACTTC. Combining the CDR3 with reference TRBV11-2 and TRBJ2-5 gives the whole variable domain EAGVAQSPRYKIIEKRQSVAFWCNPISGHATLYWYQQILGQGPKLLIQFQNNGVVDDSQLPKDRFSAERLKGVDSTLKIQPAKLEDSAVYLCASSLQETQYFGPGTRLLVL.

The chain employs TRBV5-1 and TRBJ2-1, with D possibly being TRBD2 (5 bases). Trimming shortened V by 5 bases and J by 6 bases, and 9 bases separated the two germline ends. The CDR3 sequence is 12 residues long. CDR1 and CDR2 from the germline V gene are SGHRS and YFSETQ. The CDR3 loop is CASRAEGNEQFF. The CDR3 DNA reads as TGCGCCAGCAGAGCAGAGGGCAATGAGCAGTTCTTC.

The chain links TRBV15 to TRBJ2-7, with D possibly matching TRBD2 (6 bases). The CDR3 covers 17 residues. Germline lookup yields CDR1 LNHNV and CDR2 YYDKDF (reference sequence). V was cut by 2 bases and J by 0 bases, with 17 bases left in between. The CDR3 DNA is TGTGCCACCAGCAGAAACCCCCCTAGGACTAACTCCTACGAGCAGTACTTC. This encodes CATSRNPPRTNSYEQYF. Together with reference TRBV15 and TRBJ2-7, the CDR3 gives the full variable domain: DAMVIQNPRYQVTQFGKPVTLSCSQTLNHNVMYWYQQKSSQAPKLLFHYYDKDFNNEADTPDNFQSRRPNTSFCFLDIRSPGLGDTAMYLCATSRNPPRTNSYEQYFGPGTRLTVT.